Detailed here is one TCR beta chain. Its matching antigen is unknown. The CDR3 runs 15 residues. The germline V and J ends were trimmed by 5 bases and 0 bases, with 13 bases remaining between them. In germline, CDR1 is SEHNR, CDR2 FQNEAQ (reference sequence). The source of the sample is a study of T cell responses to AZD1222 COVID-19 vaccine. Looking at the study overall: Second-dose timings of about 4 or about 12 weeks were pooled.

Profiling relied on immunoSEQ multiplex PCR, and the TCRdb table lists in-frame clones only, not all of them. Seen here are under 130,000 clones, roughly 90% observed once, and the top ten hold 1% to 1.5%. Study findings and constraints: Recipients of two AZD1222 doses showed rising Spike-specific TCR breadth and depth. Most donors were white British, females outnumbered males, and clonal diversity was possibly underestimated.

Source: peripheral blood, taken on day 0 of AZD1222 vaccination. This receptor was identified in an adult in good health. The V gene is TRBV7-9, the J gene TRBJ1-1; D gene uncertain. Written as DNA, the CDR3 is TGTGCCAGCAGCCGGGATGGTATAGTGAACACTGAAGCTTTCTTT. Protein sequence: CASSRDGIVNTEAFF.